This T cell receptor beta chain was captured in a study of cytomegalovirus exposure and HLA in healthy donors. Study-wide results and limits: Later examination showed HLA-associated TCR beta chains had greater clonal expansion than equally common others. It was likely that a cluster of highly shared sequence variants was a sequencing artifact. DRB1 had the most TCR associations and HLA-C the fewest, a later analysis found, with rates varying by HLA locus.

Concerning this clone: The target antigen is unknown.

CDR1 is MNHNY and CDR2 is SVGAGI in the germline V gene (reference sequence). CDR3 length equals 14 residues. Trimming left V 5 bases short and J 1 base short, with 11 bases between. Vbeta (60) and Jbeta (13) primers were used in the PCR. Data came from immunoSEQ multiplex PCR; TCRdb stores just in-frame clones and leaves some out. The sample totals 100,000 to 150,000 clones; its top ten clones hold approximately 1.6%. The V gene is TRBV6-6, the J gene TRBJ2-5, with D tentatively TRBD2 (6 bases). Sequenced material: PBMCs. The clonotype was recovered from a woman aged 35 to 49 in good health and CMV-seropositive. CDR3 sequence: CASSLGLPQETQYF. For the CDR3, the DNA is TGTGCCAGCAGTCTGGGACTGCCCCAAGAGACCCAGTACTTC.